Given below is one TCR beta chain in context. Its antigen is unidentified. Generated by immunoSEQ multiplex PCR, the TCRdb table keeps only in-frame clones and is missing some. The top ten hold more than 0.9% of the sample, which has some 12,000 clones, 75% to 80% seen once. The CDR3 is 20 residues long. The V end was cut by 5 bases, the J end by 3 bases, with 29 bases between. Germline V gives CDR1 SGHVS, CDR2 FQNEAQ. The sample comes from a study of chemoradiotherapy in HPV16-positive cancers. Study results and limitations: During treatment, candidate HPV-specific clones and E7-related motifs expanded in tumor.

Collection of the sample occurred from a patient who underwent chemoradiotherapy. The source is a human donor with HPV-associated anogenital cancer. The rearrangement uses TRBV7-8 and TRBJ2-1, with D possibly matching TRBD1 (6 bases). The CDR3 region has the DNA TGTGCCAGCAGCCGCTACCCCGACCGAGGGGGAAAGGCGAGCTACAATGAGCAGTTCTTC. It codes for CASSRYPDRGGKASYNEQFF.